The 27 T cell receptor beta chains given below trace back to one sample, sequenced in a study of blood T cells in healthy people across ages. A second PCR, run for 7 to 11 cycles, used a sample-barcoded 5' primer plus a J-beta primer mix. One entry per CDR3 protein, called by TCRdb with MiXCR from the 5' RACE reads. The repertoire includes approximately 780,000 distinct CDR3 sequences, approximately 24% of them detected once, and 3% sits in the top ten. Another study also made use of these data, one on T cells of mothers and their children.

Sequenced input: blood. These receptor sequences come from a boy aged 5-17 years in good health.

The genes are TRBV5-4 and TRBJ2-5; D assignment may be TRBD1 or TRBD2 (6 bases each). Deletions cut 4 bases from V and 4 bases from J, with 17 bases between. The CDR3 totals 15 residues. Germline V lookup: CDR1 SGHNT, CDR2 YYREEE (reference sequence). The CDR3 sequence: CASSPGWGARETQYF. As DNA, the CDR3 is TGTGCCAGCAGCCCTGGTTGGGGGGCTCGAGAGACCCAGTACTTC. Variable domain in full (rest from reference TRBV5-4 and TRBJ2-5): ETGVTQSPTHLIKTRGQQVTLRCSSQSGHNTVSWYQQALGQGPQFIFQYYREEENGRGNFPPRFSGLQFPNYSSELNVNALELDDSALYLCASSPGWGARETQYFGPGTRLLVL.

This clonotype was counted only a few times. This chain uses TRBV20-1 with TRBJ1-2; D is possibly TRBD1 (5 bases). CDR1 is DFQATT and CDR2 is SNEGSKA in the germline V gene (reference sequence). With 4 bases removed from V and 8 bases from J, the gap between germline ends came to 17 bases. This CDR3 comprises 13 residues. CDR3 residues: CSANDITGEGYTF. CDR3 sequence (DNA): TGCAGTGCTAATGACATCACAGGAGAAGGCTACACCTTC.

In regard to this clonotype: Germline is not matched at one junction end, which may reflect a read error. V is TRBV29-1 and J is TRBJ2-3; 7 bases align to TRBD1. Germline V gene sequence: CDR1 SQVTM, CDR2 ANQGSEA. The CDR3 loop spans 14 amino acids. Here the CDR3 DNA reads TGCAGCGACCTCGACAGGGCAGGGGCAGATACGCGGTATTTT. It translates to CSDLDRAGADTRYF.

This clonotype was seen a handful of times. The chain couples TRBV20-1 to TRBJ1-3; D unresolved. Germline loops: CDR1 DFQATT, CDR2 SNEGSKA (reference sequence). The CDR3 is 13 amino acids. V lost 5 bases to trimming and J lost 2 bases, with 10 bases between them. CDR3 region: CSADRATGNTIYF. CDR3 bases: TGCAGTGCTGACCGGGCTACTGGAAACACCATATATTTT.

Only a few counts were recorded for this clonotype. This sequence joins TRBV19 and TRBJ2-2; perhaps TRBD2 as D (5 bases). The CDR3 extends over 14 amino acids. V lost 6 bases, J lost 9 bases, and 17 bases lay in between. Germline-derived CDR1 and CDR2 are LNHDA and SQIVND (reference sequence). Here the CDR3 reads CASRVASGERELFF. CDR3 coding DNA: TGTGCCAGTAGGGTCGCGAGCGGCGAGCGGGAGCTGTTTTTT.

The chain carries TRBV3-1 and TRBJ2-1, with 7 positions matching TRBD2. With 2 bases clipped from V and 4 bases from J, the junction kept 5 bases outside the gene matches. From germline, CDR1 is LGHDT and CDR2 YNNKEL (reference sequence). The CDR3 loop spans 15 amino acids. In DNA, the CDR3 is TGTGCCAGCAGCCAAAGGCTAGCGGCATACAATGAGCAGTTCTTC. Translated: CASSQRLAAYNEQFF.

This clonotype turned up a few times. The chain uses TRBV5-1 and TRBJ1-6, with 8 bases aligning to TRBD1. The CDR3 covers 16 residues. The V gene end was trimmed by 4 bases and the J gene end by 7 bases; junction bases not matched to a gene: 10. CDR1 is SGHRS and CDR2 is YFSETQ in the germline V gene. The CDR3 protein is CASSTGDRRANSPLHF. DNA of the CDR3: TGCGCCAGCAGCACGGGGGACAGGAGGGCGAATTCACCCCTCCACTTT.

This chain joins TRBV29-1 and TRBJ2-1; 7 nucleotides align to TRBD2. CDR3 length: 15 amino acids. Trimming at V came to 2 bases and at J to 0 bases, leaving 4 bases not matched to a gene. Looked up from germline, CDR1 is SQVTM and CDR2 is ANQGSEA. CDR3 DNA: TGCAGCGTTGAACTCGGCGGGAGCTCCTACAATGAGCAGTTCTTC. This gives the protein CSVELGGSSYNEQFF.

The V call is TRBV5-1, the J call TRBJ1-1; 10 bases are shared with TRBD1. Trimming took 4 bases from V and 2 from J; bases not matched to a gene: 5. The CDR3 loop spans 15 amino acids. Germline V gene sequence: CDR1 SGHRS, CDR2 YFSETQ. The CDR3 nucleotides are TGCGCCAGCAGCCAGACAGGGGGCTTTAACACTGAAGCTTTCTTT. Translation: CASSQTGGFNTEAFF.

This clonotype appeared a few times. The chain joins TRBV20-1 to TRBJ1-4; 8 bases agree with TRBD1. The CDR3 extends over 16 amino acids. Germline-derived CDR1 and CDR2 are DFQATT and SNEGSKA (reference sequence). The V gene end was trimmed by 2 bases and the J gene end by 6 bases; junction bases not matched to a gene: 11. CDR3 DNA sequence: TGCAGTGCTAGATACCAAAGACAGGGGTGGGATGAAAAACTGTTTTTT. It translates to CSARYQRQGWDEKLFF.

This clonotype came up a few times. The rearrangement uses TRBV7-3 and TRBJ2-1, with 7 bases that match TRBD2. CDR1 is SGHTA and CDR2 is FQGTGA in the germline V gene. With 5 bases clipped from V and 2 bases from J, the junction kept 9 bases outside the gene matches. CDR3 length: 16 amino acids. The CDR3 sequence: CASSPIAGLAYNEQFF. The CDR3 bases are TGTGCCAGCAGCCCAATAGCGGGCCTTGCCTACAATGAGCAGTTCTTC. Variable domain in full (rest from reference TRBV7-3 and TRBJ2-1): GAGVSQTPSNKVTEKGKYVELRCDPISGHTALYWYRQSLGQGPEFLIYFQGTGAADDSGLPNDRFFAVRPEGSVSTLKIQRTERGDSAVYLCASSPIAGLAYNEQFFGPGTRLTVL.

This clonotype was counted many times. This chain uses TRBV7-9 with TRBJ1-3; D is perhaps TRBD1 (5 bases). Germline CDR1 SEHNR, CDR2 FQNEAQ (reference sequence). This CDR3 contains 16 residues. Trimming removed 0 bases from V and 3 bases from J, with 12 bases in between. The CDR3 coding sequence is TGTGCCAGCAGCTTAGCTCGAGGGACTCTTGGAAACACCATATATTTT. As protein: CASSLARGTLGNTIYF. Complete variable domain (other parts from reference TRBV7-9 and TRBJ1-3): DTGVSQNPRHKITKRGQNVTFRCDPISEHNRLYWYRQTLGQGPEFLTYFQNEAQLEKSRLLSDRFSAERPKGSFSTLEIQRTEQGDSAMYLCASSLARGTLGNTIYFGEGSWLTVV.

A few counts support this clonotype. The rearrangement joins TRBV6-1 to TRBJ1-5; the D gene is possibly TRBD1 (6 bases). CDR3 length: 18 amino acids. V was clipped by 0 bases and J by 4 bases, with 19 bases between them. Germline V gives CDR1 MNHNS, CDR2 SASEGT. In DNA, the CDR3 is TGTGCCAGCAGTGAAGCGCTTTTGGTCGGGACAACTAATCAGCCCCAGCATTTT. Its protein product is CASSEALLVGTTNQPQHF.

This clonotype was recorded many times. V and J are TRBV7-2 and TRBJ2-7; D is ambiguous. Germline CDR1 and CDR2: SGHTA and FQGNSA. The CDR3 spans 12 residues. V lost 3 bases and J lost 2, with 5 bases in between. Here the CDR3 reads CASSLTAYEQYF. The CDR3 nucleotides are TGTGCCAGCAGCTTGACCGCCTACGAGCAGTACTTC.

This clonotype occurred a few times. In nucleotides, the CDR3 is TGTGCCAGCAGTTTCATCGCAGCAGGCTACACCTTC. This encodes CASSFIAAGYTF. The chain joins TRBV12-3 or TRBV12-4 to TRBJ1-2; D is unclear. Trimming removed 3 bases from V and 8 bases from J, with 10 bases in between. The CDR3 has 12 residues.

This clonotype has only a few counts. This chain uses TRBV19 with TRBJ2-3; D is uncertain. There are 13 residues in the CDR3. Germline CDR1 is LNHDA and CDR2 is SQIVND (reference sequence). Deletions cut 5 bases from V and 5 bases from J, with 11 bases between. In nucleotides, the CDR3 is TGTGCCAGTAGTCCCTGGTCCCTAGATACGCAGTATTTT. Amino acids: CASSPWSLDTQYF.

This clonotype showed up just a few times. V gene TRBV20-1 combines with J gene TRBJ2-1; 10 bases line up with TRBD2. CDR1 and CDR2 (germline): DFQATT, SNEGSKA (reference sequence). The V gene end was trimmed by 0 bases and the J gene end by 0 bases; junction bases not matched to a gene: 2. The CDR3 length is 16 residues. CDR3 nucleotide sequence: TGCAGTGCTAGAGATCAGCGGGGGGGCTCCTACAATGAGCAGTTCTTC. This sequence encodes CSARDQRGGSYNEQFF.

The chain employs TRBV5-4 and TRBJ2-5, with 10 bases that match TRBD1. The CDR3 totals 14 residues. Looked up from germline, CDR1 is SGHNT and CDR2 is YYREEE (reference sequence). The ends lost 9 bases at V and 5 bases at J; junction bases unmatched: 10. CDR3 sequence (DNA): TGTGCCAACAGTCGACAGGGGGCCGTGGAGACCCAGTACTTC. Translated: CANSRQGAVETQYF.

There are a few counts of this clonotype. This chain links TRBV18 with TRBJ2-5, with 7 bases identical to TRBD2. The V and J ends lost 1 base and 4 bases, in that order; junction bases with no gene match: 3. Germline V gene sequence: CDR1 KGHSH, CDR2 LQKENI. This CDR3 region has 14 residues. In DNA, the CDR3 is TGTGCCAGCTCACCACGGGAGGGGAGAGAGACCCAGTACTTC. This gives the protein CASSPREGRETQYF.

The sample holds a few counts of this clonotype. In DNA, the CDR3 is TGTGCCAGCAGTTACTCCTCTGTGGATGAGCAGTTCTTC. It translates to CASSYSSVDEQFF. The chain links TRBV6-5 to TRBJ2-1; D unresolved. Germline lookup yields CDR1 MNHEY and CDR2 SVGAGI. V was pared by 0 bases and J by 8 bases, with 8 bases between. The CDR3 is made up of 13 amino acids.

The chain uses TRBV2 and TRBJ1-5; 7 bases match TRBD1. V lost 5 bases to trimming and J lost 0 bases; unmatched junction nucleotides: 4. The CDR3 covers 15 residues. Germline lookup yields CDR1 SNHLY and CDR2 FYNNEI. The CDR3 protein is CASSTGTASNQPQHF. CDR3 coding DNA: TGTGCCAGCAGTACTGGGACAGCTAGCAATCAGCCCCAGCATTTT.

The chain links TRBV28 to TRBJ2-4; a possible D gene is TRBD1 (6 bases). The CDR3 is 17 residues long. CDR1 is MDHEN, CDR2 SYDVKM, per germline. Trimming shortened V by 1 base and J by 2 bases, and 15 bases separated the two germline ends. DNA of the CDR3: TGTGCCAGCAGTTTATTGGTTGGGGGCCGGTCCAAAAACATTCAGTACTTC. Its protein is CASSLLVGGRSKNIQYF. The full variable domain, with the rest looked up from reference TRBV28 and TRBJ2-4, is DVKVTQSSRYLVKRTGEKVFLECVQDMDHENMFWYRQDPGLGLRLIYFSYDVKMKEKGDIPEGYSVSREKKERFSLILESASTNQTSMYLCASSLLVGGRSKNIQYFGAGTRLSVL.

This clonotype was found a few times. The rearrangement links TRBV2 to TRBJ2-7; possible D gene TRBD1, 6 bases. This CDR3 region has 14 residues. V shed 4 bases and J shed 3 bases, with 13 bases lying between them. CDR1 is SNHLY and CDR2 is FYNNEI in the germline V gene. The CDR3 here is CASSAGHQLYEQYF. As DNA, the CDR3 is TGTGCCAGCAGTGCGGGACACCAACTCTACGAGCAGTACTTC.

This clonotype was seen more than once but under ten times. The CDR3 sequence: CASSSTGSNEKLFF. The CDR3 bases are TGTGCCAGCAGCTCGACAGGGTCTAATGAAAAACTGTTTTTT. The chain employs TRBV7-9 and TRBJ1-4; 7 nucleotides match TRBD1. Germline loops: CDR1 SEHNR, CDR2 FQNEAQ (reference sequence). The CDR3 extends over 14 amino acids. With V trimmed by 4 bases and J by 3 bases, 2 bases remained unmatched.

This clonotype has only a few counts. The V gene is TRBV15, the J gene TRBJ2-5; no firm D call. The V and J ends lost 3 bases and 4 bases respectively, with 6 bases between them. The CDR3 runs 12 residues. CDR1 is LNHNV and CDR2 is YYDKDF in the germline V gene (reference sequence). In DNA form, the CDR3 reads TGTGCCACCAGCAGGTGGGCAGAGACCCAGTACTTC. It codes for CATSRWAETQYF.

The CDR3 loop reads CAIGEGNYGYTF. CDR3 nucleotides: TGTGCCATCGGGGAGGGAAACTATGGCTACACCTTC. The gene calls are TRBV10-3 and TRBJ1-2; D not resolved. Trimming left V 8 bases short and J 2 bases short, with 9 bases between. Per the germline V gene, CDR1 is ENHRY and CDR2 is SYGVKD. The CDR3 covers 12 residues.

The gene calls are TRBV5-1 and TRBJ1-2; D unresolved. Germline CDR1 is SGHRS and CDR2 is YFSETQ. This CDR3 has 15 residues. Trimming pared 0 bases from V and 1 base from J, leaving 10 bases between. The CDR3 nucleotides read TGCGCCAGCAGCTTGGTGGGCTCATATAACTATGGCTACACCTTC. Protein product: CASSLVGSYNYGYTF.